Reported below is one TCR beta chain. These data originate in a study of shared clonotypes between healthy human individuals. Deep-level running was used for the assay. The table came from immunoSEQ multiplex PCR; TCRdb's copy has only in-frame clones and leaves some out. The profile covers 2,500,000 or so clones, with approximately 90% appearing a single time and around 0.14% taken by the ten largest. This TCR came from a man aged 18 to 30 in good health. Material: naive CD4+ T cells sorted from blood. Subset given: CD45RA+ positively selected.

This chain's CDR3 is CASSSRKRDRSYNEQFF. CDR3 DNA: TGTGCCAGCAGCTCCAGAAAGCGGGACAGATCCTACAATGAGCAGTTCTTC. This sequence joins TRBV21-1 and TRBJ2-1. TRBV21-1 is a known pseudogene. This CDR3 contains 17 residues.